These 9 T cell receptor beta chains share one sample of origin, sequenced in a study of radiotherapy plus CTLA-4 blockade in lung cancer. Sequencing was performed with immunoSEQ multiplex PCR; in TCRdb, only in-frame clones are kept and a portion is missing. This sample carries about 59,000 clones, 72% of them seen once, and the ten largest clones take around 8%. The material was peripheral blood, obtained from a patient treated with radiotherapy plus ipilimumab. These receptor sequences come from a human donor with non-small cell lung cancer whose response to radiotherapy plus ipilimumab could not be evaluated.

This sequence joins TRBV10-3 and TRBJ2-7; 9 bases map to TRBD2. V lost 0 bases to trimming and J lost 0 bases; unmatched junction nucleotides: 15. This CDR3 is built from 20 residues. Germline assignment: CDR1 ENHRY and CDR2 SYGVKD. The CDR3 sequence is CAISESVTSGGGGSSYEQYF. CDR3 in DNA: TGTGCCATCAGTGAGTCGGTGACTAGCGGAGGAGGGGGGAGCTCCTACGAGCAGTACTTC.

V usage is TRBV5-1 and J usage is TRBJ2-1; 7 nucleotides align to TRBD1. There are 14 residues in the CDR3. In germline, CDR1 is SGHRS, CDR2 YFSETQ. Germline trimming cut 4 bases from V and 5 bases from J; bases unmatched to any gene: 6. CDR3 residues: CASSTDRANNEQFF. CDR3 sequence (DNA): TGCGCCAGCAGCACCGACAGGGCCAACAATGAGCAGTTCTTC.

The chain links TRBV5-1 to TRBJ2-5, with 11 positions matching TRBD2. The germline V gene encodes CDR1 SGHRS and CDR2 YFSETQ. The CDR3 length is 18 residues. The V gene end was trimmed by 0 bases and the J gene end by 5 bases; junction bases not matched to a gene: 12. CDR3 amino acids: CASSLVASGGPKQETQYF. The CDR3, as DNA: TGCGCCAGCAGCTTGGTTGCTAGCGGGGGGCCAAAGCAGGAGACCCAGTACTTC. Full variable domain (remainder filled in from reference TRBV5-1 and TRBJ2-5): KAGVTQTPRYLIKTRGQQVTLSCSPISGHRSVSWYQQTPGQGLQFLFEYFSETQRNKGNFPGRFSGRQFSNSRSEMNVSTLELGDSALYLCASSLVASGGPKQETQYFGPGTRLLVL.

This rearrangement joins TRBV10-1 to TRBJ1-1; 7 positions agree with TRBD1. The CDR3 is made up of 14 amino acids. V shed 4 bases and J 1 base; nucleotides not matched to a gene: 3. CDR1 is WNHNN and CDR2 is SYGVQD in the germline V gene (reference sequence). The DNA for the CDR3 is TGCGCCAGCAGTGGGGGACAGTCGAACACTGAAGCTTTCTTT. Its translation: CASSGGQSNTEAFF.

V and J are TRBV29-1 and TRBJ1-2; a weak D match, TRBD1 (5 bases). The germline V gene encodes CDR1 SQVTM and CDR2 ANQGSEA. V gave up 7 bases and J gave up 8 bases, with 17 bases separating them. The CDR3 runs to 12 residues. This CDR3 reads CSAGPPSGGYTF. As DNA, the CDR3 is TGCAGCGCCGGGCCCCCGTCAGGGGGCTACACCTTC. The full variable domain, with the rest looked up from reference TRBV29-1 and TRBJ1-2, is SAVISQKPSRDICQRGTSLTIQCQVDSQVTMMFWYRQQPGQSLTLIATANQGSEATYESGFVIDKFPISRPNLTFSTLTVSNMSPEDSSIYLCSAGPPSGGYTFGSGTRLTVV.

This clone was detected a few times. The chain recombines TRBV18 with TRBJ1-3; 7 nucleotides match TRBD1. Germline V gives CDR1 KGHSH, CDR2 LQKENI. J gave up 4 bases and V 4 bases, and 7 bases lay outside the gene matches. This CDR3 has 15 amino acids. DNA of the CDR3: TGTGCCAGCTCACTCGAGGGGACAGTCGGAAACACCATATATTTT. The encoded protein is CASSLEGTVGNTIYF.

The chain has TRBV4-1 and TRBJ2-3, with 10 positions matching TRBD1. This CDR3 is built from 15 residues. V dropped 7 bases and J dropped 2; count of bases not matched to a gene: 6. Germline CDR1 MGHRA, CDR2 YSYEKL. The CDR3 protein is CASKGQGFSTDTQYF. For the CDR3, the DNA is TGCGCCAGCAAGGGACAGGGGTTTTCCACAGATACGCAGTATTTT.

V and J are TRBV7-8 and TRBJ1-5, with a possible D match to TRBD1 (6 bases). The CDR3 loop spans 13 amino acids. Trimming took 1 base from V and 5 from J, leaving 6 bases between them. Per the germline V gene, CDR1 is SGHVS and CDR2 is FQNEAQ. In nucleotides, the CDR3 is TGTGCCAGCAGCTTAGGACAGGATCAGCCCCAGCATTTT. Its translation is CASSLGQDQPQHF.

CDR3 residues: CASSELAGGRAQYF. The CDR3 DNA sequence: TGTGCCAGCAGTGAACTAGCGGGAGGACGGGCCCAGTACTTC. This sequence joins TRBV6-1 and TRBJ2-5; 11 nucleotides line up with TRBD2. Trimming at V came to 2 bases and at J to 9 bases, leaving 5 bases not matched to a gene. This CDR3 spans 14 amino acids. Germline V lookup: CDR1 MNHNS, CDR2 SASEGT.